Below are 16 T cell receptor beta chains sequenced from a single sample in a study of blood T cell repertoires in COVID-19. Some clones are missing from TCRdb's copy, which holds only in-frame ones; the method was immunoSEQ multiplex PCR. The repertoire consists of some 150,000 clones, with roughly 90% occurring once and the leading ten covering 1% to 1.5%. Sequencing used PBMCs or T cells enriched from blood (not recorded which). These TCRs come from a woman aged 25-40 years with acute COVID-19.

The chain joins TRBV29-1 to TRBJ2-7; D is unresolved. Trimming removed 4 bases at V and 6 bases at J, with 13 bases between. The germline CDR1 and CDR2 sequences are SQVTM and ANQGSEA. This CDR3 has 12 residues. The DNA of the CDR3 is TGCAGCGTTGTCCCCTCCCCCGGCGAGCAGTACTTC. It encodes CSVVPSPGEQYF.

A few counts support this clone. This chain connects TRBV10-3 to TRBJ1-4, with D unresolved. V lost 4 bases, J lost 0 bases, and 9 bases lay in between. The CDR3 spans 15 residues. Germline-derived CDR1 and CDR2 are ENHRY and SYGVKD. Here the CDR3 DNA reads TGTGCCATCAGTGCGGGGTCAGCAACTAATGAAAAACTGTTTTTT. It codes for CAISAGSATNEKLFF.

V and J are TRBV7-3 and TRBJ2-3; possibly TRBD1 for D (6 bases). The CDR3 sequence is 14 residues long. Trimming pared 1 base from V and 2 bases from J, leaving 7 bases between. Per germline, CDR1 SGHTA and CDR2 FQGTGA. This CDR3 reads CASSLNRVTDTQYF. The DNA of the CDR3 is TGTGCCAGCAGCTTAAACAGGGTCACAGATACGCAGTATTTT.

The DNA for the CDR3 is TGTGCCAGTAGTGCCGAGGGCACAGATACGCAGTATTTT. Protein product: CASSAEGTDTQYF. This chain joins TRBV19 and TRBJ2-3; no definite D call. The V gene lost 5 bases and the J gene lost 1 base, with 7 bases spanning the gap. The CDR3 length is 13 residues. The germline V gene encodes CDR1 LNHDA and CDR2 SQIVND (reference sequence).

As DNA, the CDR3 is TGCGCCAGCAGCCTAGCGGGAGGGGGAGATACGCAGTATTTT. This sequence encodes CASSLAGGGDTQYF. The gene calls are TRBV5-1 and TRBJ2-3; 12 bases map to TRBD2. Per germline, CDR1 SGHRS and CDR2 YFSETQ. The junction had 2 bases not matched to a gene; V was cut back by 4 bases and J by 5 bases. The CDR3 spans 14 residues.

The chain employs TRBV7-2 and TRBJ1-1, with unresolved D. V lost 2 bases to trimming and J lost 5 bases, with 3 bases between them. CDR3 length: 11 residues. The germline CDR1 and CDR2 sequences are SGHTA and FQGNSA. CDR3 residues: CASSLYTEAFF. The DNA of the CDR3 is TGTGCCAGCAGCTTATATACTGAAGCTTTCTTT.

The V and J genes are TRBV19 and TRBJ2-7; 8 bases match TRBD1. Per the germline V gene, CDR1 is LNHDA and CDR2 is SQIVND (reference sequence). The CDR3 loop spans 13 amino acids. Trimming at V came to 3 bases and at J to 3 bases, leaving 1 base not matched to a gene. The DNA for the CDR3 is TGTGCCAGTAGTATTGACAGGGGCTACGAGCAGTACTTC. It yields the protein CASSIDRGYEQYF.

Only one count was recorded for this clone. The J gene is TRBJ1-1, the V gene TRBV7-2, with D possibly TRBD1 on 5 matching bases. The V and J ends lost 2 bases and 11 bases respectively, with 18 bases between them. The germline CDR1 and CDR2 sequences are SGHTA and FQGNSA. The CDR3 totals 14 residues. As DNA, the CDR3 is TGTGCCAGCAGCTTACAGGGCAACCCCATGGTGGCTTTCTTT. As protein: CASSLQGNPMVAFF.

This chain's CDR3 is CASSPSGSQETQYF. The CDR3, as DNA: TGTGCCAGCTCGCCCTCGGGGTCCCAAGAGACCCAGTACTTC. V and J are TRBV18 and TRBJ2-5, with D perhaps matching TRBD2 (5 bases). Looked up from germline, CDR1 is KGHSH and CDR2 is LQKENI. The length of the CDR3 is 14 residues. Trimming took 6 bases from V and 1 from J, leaving 12 bases between them. Based on the CDR3 plus reference TRBV18 and TRBJ2-5, the full variable domain is NAGVMQNPRHLVRRRGQEARLRCSPMKGHSHVYWYRQLPEEGLKFMVYLQKENIIDESGMPKERFSAEFPKEGPSILRIQQVVRGDSAAYFCASSPSGSQETQYFGPGTRLLVL.

The chain links TRBV18 to TRBJ2-3; a weak D match, TRBD2 (5 bases). Germline V gene sequence: CDR1 KGHSH, CDR2 LQKENI. V lost 4 bases and J 7 bases, leaving 12 bases between the germline ends. The CDR3 runs to 13 residues. This CDR3 reads CASSQARLNTQYF. CDR3 coding DNA: TGTGCCAGCTCACAGGCCAGACTAAATACGCAGTATTTT. Full variable domain (missing parts from reference TRBV18 and TRBJ2-3): NAGVMQNPRHLVRRRGQEARLRCSPMKGHSHVYWYRQLPEEGLKFMVYLQKENIIDESGMPKERFSAEFPKEGPSILRIQQVVRGDSAAYFCASSQARLNTQYFGPGTRLTVL.

The sample holds a few counts of this clone. This chain links TRBV5-1 with TRBJ1-1, with D uncertain. V shed 4 bases and J shed 1 base, with 8 bases lying between them. This CDR3 region has 13 residues. The germline V gene encodes CDR1 SGHRS and CDR2 YFSETQ. This CDR3 reads CASSVLENTEAFF. CDR3 coding DNA: TGCGCCAGCAGCGTACTAGAGAACACTGAAGCTTTCTTT.

This clone was found a few times. The junction does not match germline at one end; this may be a read error. The V and J genes are TRBV7-7 and TRBJ1-5; TRBD1 matches at 7 bases. CDR1 and CDR2 (germline): SSHAT, FNYEAQ (reference sequence). The CDR3 is 17 amino acids. CDR3 sequence: CASSLETGQHLYQPQHF. CDR3 nucleotide sequence: TGTGCTAGCAGCTTAGAAACGGGACAGCACCTTTATCAGCCCCAGCATTTT.

V and J are TRBV28 and TRBJ2-1, with D maybe TRBD2 (6 bases). The CDR3 has 16 residues. V shed 1 base and J shed 0 bases, with 10 bases lying between them. Germline CDR1 MDHEN, CDR2 SYDVKM. The DNA for the CDR3 is TGTGCCAGCAGTTTATATCCGGACTACTCCTACAATGAGCAGTTCTTC. As protein: CASSLYPDYSYNEQFF.

V and J are TRBV30 and TRBJ1-5, with 7 bases aligning to TRBD1. The trim removed 2 bases at V and 11 bases at J, leaving 12 bases unmatched. This CDR3 region has 14 residues. The germline gives CDR1 GTSNPN, CDR2 SVGIG (reference sequence). CDR3 amino acids: CAWSPDRTGKAQHF. CDR3 nucleotides: TGTGCCTGGAGTCCCGACCGGACAGGAAAGGCCCAGCATTTT.

The V and J genes are TRBV2 and TRBJ2-7; 7 bases are a match to TRBD1. V lost 6 bases and J lost 4; bases outside the gene matches: 3. The CDR3 runs 12 residues. CDR1 SNHLY and CDR2 FYNNEI come from the germline V gene. CDR3 sequence (DNA): TGTGCCAGCAGCGACAGGGTTTACGAGCAGTACTTC. This codes for CASSDRVYEQYF.

This chain connects TRBV12-3 or TRBV12-4 to TRBJ2-3; possible D gene TRBD1, 6 bases. The CDR3 runs 13 residues. V lost 6 bases, J lost 9 bases, and 16 bases lay in between. The CDR3 DNA reads as TGTGCCAGCAGACCCCAGGGGATAGTAACGCAGTATTTT. Protein sequence: CASRPQGIVTQYF.